The T cell receptor (beta chain) under discussion was sequenced for a study of shared clonotypes between healthy human individuals. Study information: Contributing individuals were a couple of females and three males aged 18 to 49.

The CDR3 covers 14 residues. Germline V CDR1 and CDR2: SGHKS, YYEKEE (reference sequence). Trimming took 3 bases from V and 5 from J, leaving 15 bases between them. This clone occurred once. Terminally differentiated effector memory CD45RA+ cells were left out of the naive CD8 fraction, which was CD45RO-negative and positively selected for CCR7. A deep-level run was used for the assay. The repertoire was sequenced with immunoSEQ multiplex PCR; TCRdb's copy has only in-frame clones and lacks some. The table records 500,000 to 700,000 clones, 90% to 95% of them present only once. Sequences were obtained from naive CD8+ T cells sorted from blood. This receptor was taken from a woman aged 25 to 39 in good health. The chain links TRBV5-5 to TRBJ2-7, with TRBD1 as a possible D gene (5 bases). CDR3 sequence reads: CASSSGATDNEQYF. CDR3 bases: TGTGCCAGCAGCTCTGGGGCAACCGACAACGAGCAGTACTTC.